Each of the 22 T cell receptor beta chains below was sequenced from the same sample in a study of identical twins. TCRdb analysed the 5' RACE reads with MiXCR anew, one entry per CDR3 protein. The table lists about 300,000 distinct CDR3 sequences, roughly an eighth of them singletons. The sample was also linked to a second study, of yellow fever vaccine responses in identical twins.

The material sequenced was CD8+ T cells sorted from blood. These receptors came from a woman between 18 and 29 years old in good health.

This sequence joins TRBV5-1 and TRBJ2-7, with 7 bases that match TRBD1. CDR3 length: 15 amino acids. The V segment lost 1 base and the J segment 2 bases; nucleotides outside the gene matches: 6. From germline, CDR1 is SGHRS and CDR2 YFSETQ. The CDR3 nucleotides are TGCGCCAGCAGCTTGAGGGTTGGGACAGCCTACGAGCAGTACTTC. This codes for CASSLRVGTAYEQYF.

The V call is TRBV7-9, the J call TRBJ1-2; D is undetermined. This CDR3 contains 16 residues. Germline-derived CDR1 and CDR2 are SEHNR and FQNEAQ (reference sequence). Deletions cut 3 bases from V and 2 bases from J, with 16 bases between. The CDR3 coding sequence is TGTGCCAGCAGCTTTACCGGGGAGGGCCGGAACTATGGCTACACCTTC. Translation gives CASSFTGEGRNYGYTF.

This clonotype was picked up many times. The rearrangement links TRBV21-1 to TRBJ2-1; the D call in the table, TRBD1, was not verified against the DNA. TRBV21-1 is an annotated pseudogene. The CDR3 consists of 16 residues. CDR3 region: CASSKGDTRSPNEQFF. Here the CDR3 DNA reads TGTGCCAGCAGCAAAGGGGACACCCGTTCTCCTAATGAGCAGTTCTTC.

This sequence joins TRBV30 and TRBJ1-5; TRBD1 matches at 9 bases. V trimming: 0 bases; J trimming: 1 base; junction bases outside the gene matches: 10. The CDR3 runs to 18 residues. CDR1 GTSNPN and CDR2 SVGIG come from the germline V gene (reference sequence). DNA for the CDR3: TGTGCCTGGAGTGTAACGTCTACCGGGACAGGGAGCAATCAGCCCCAGCATTTT. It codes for CAWSVTSTGTGSNQPQHF.

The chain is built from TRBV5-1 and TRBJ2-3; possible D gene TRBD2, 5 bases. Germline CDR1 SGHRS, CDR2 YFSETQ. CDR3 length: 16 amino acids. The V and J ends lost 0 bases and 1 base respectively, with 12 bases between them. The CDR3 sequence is CASSLDLGDRTDTQYF. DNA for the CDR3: TGCGCCAGCAGCTTGGATTTGGGAGACCGCACAGATACGCAGTATTTT.

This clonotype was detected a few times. CDR3 DNA: TGTGCCAGCAGTCCCCTTGGAGGGAACATTCAGTACTTC. Residues: CASSPLGGNIQYF. The chain joins TRBV2 to TRBJ2-4; possible D gene TRBD2, 6 bases. The V end was cut by 5 bases, the J end by 7 bases, with 12 bases between. The CDR3 is 13 amino acids. The germline V gene encodes CDR1 SNHLY and CDR2 FYNNEI.

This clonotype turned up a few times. The CDR3 nucleotides read TGCAGCGTGCATGGGGGCCCAGGAGACGAAGAGACCCAGTACTTC. Its translation is CSVHGGPGDEETQYF. V is TRBV29-1 and J is TRBJ2-5; tentative D call: TRBD1 (6 bases). The CDR3 extends over 15 amino acids. V lost 6 bases and J lost 3, with 20 bases in between. Germline V CDR1 and CDR2: SQVTM, ANQGSEA. The whole variable domain, filled in from reference TRBV29-1 and TRBJ2-5, reads SAVISQKPSRDICQRGTSLTIQCQVDSQVTMMFWYRQQPGQSLTLIATANQGSEATYESGFVIDKFPISRPNLTFSTLTVSNMSPEDSSIYLCSVHGGPGDEETQYFGPGTRLLVL.

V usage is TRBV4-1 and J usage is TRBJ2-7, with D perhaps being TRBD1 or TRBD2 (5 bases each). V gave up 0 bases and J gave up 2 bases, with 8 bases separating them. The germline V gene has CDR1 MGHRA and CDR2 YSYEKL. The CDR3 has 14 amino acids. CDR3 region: CASSQDPGPYEQYV. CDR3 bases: TGCGCCAGCAGCCAAGACCCGGGGCCCTACGAGCAGTACGTC.

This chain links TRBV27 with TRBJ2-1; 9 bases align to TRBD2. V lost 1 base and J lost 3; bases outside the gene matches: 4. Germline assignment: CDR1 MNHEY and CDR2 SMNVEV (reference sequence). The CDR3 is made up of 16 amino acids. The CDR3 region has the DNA TGTGCCAGCAGTTTATTGGGACTAGCACTCTACAATGAGCAGTTCTTC. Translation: CASSLLGLALYNEQFF.

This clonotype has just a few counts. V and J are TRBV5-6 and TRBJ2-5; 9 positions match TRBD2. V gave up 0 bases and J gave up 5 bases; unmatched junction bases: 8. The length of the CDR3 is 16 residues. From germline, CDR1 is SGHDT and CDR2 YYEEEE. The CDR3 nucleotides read TGTGCCAGCAGCTTGGGCGGGGGGGCCGGAGGCGAGACCCAGTACTTC. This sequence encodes CASSLGGGAGGETQYF.

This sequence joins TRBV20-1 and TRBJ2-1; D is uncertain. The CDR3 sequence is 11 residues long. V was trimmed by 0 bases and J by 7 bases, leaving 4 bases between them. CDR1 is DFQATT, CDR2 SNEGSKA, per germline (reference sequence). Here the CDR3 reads CSAREGNEQFF. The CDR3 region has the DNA TGCAGTGCTAGAGAGGGGAATGAGCAGTTCTTC.

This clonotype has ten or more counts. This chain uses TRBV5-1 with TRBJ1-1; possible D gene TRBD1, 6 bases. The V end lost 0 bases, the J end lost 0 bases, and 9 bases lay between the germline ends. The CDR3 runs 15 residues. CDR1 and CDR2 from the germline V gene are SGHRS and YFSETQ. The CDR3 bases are TGCGCCAGCAGCTTGGAAGGGGGGTTGAACACTGAAGCTTTCTTT. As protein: CASSLEGGLNTEAFF. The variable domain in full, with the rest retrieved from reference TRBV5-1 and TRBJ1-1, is KAGVTQTPRYLIKTRGQQVTLSCSPISGHRSVSWYQQTPGQGLQFLFEYFSETQRNKGNFPGRFSGRQFSNSRSEMNVSTLELGDSALYLCASSLEGGLNTEAFFGQGTRLTVV.

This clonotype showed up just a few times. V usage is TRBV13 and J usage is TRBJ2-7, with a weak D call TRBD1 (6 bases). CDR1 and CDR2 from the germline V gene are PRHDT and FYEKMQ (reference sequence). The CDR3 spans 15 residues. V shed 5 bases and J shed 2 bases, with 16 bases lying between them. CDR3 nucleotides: TGTGCCAGCAGCCACCGGGACAAGAGGGCCTACGAGCAGTACGTC. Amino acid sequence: CASSHRDKRAYEQYV.

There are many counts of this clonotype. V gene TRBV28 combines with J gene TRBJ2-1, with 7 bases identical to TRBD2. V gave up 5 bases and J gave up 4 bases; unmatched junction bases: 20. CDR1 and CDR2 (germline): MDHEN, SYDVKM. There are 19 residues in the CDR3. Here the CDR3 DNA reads TGTGCCAGCAGTCCAGGAACCGTTGGTACTAGCGTAGATTACAATGAGCAGTTCTTC. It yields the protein CASSPGTVGTSVDYNEQFF.

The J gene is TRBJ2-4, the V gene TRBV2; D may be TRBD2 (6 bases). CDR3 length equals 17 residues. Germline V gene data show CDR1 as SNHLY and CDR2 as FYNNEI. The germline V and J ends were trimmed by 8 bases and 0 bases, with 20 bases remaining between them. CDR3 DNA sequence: TGTGCCAGCGGGTCGGGTCCACGAGCGGGAGCCAAAAACATTCAGTACTTC. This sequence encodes CASGSGPRAGAKNIQYF.

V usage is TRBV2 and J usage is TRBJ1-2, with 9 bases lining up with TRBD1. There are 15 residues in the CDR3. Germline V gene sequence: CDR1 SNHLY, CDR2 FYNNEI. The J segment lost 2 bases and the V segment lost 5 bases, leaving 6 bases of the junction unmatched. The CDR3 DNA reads TGTGCCAGCAGTTCGTCCGGGACAGGGAACTATGGCTACACCTTC. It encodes CASSSSGTGNYGYTF.

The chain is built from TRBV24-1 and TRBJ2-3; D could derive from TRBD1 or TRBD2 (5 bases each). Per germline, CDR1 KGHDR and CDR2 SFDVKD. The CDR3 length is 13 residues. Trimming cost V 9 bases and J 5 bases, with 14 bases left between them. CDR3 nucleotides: TGTGCCACCGAGGGACCCCACCTAGATACGCAGTATTTT. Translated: CATEGPHLDTQYF.

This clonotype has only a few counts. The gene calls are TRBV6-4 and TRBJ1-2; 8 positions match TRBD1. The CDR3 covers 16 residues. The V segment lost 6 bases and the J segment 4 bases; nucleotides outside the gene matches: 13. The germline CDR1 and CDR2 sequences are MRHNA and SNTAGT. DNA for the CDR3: TGTGCCAGCAGCGACGACCACGGACAGGGTGGCTATGGCTACACCTTC. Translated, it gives CASSDDHGQGGYGYTF.

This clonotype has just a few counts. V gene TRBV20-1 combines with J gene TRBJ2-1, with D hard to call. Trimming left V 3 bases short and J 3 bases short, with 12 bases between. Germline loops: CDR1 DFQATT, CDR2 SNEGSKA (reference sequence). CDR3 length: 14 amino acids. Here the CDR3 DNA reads TGCAGTGCTAGTGGGCTTCTGAGCTACAATGAGCAGTTCTTC. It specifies CSASGLLSYNEQFF.

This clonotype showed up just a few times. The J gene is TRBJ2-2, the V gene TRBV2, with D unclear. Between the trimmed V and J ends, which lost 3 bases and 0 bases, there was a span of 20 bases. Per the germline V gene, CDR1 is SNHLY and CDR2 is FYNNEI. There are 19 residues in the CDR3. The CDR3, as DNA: TGTGCCAGCAGTGACTCACTTACCGTCCCAGCCTCGAACACCGGGGAGCTGTTTTTT. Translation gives CASSDSLTVPASNTGELFF.

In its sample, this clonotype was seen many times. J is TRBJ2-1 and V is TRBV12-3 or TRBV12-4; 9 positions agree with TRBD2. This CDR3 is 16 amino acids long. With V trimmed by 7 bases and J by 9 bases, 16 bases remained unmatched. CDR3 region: CASKLGLAGGHSEQFF. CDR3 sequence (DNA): TGTGCCAGCAAGCTCGGGTTGGCGGGGGGGCACAGTGAGCAGTTCTTC.

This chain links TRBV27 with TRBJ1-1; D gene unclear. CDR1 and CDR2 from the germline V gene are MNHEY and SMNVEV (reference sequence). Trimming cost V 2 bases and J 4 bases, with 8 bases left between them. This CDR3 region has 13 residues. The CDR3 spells CASSLSLITEAFF. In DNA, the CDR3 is TGTGCCAGCAGTTTAAGTCTAATCACTGAAGCTTTCTTT.